The following is a TCR beta chain sequence with its context. The source of the sample is a study of cytotoxic CD8 clonotypes in ibrutinib-treated CLL. TCRdb keeps only in-frame clones here, not all; method: immunoSEQ multiplex PCR. The sample has some 200,000 clones, roughly 73% seen once; the top ten hold about an eighth. The receptor was derived from a human donor with chronic lymphocytic leukemia. The sequencing used PBMCs, collected after 12 months of ibrutinib treatment.

The CDR3 sequence is CASSPAWDRGLYSNQPQHF. As DNA, the CDR3 is TGTGCCAGCAGCCCCGCGTGGGACAGGGGGTTGTATAGCAATCAGCCCCAGCATTTT. This chain uses TRBV27 with TRBJ1-5, with 11 bases matching TRBD1. Per germline, CDR1 MNHEY and CDR2 SMNVEV (reference sequence). The CDR3 has 19 residues. Unmatched junction bases numbered 13, after V lost 6 bases and J lost 0 bases.